What follows is one TCR beta chain and its context. The antigen is unknown. The data derive from a study of CD8+CD57+ T cells in acquired aplastic anemia. In the study overall: Average DNA yield from sorted CD4+ and CD8+ cells was around 3.2 ug. The study's findings and limits: With respect to CD8+ Simpson's diversity, patients and controls did not differ significantly.

The CDR3 covers 15 residues. V lost 11 bases and J lost 2; bases outside the gene matches: 13. CDR1 and CDR2 from the germline V gene are SNHLY and FYNNEI. Patients who underwent sequencing had shown CD8+CD57+ cell expansion by flow cytometry. Each patient had severe acquired aplastic anemia. Patients were treatment-naive when blood was sampled. According to the study, genomic DNA was the template for TCR beta VDJ and CDR3 profiling. TCRdb independently ran MiXCR on the reads; one entry per CDR3 protein. The data contain 200,000 to 250,000 distinct CDR3 sequences, approximately 50% of them singletons. The sample taken for sequencing was sorted CD4+, CD8+, or CD8+CD57+ T cells (not recorded which) from PBMCs. V is TRBV2 and J is TRBJ2-5; 8 positions match TRBD2. The clonotype originates from a human donor with aplastic anemia. The CDR3 sequence: CAGESGGSRQETQYF. CDR3 DNA sequence: TGTGCCGGAGAGAGCGGGGGCTCACGACAAGAGACCCAGTACTTC.